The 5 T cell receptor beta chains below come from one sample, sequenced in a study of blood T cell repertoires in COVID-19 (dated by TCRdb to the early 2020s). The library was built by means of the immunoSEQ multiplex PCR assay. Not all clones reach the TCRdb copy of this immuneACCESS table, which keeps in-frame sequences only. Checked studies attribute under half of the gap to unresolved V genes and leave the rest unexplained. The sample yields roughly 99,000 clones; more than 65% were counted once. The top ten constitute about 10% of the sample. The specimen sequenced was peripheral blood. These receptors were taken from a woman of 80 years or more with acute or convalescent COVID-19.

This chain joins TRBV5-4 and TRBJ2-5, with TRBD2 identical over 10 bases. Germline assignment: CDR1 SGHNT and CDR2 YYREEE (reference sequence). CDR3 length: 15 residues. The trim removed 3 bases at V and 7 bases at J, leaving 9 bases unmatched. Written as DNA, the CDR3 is TGTGCCAGCAGCTCGCAACTAGCGGGGCTGAGGACCCAGTACTTC. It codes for CASSSQLAGLRTQYF. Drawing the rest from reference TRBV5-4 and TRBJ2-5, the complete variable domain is ETGVTQSPTHLIKTRGQQVTLRCSSQSGHNTVSWYQQALGQGPQFIFQYYREEENGRGNFPPRFSGLQFPNYSSELNVNALELDDSALYLCASSSQLAGLRTQYFGPGTRLLVL.

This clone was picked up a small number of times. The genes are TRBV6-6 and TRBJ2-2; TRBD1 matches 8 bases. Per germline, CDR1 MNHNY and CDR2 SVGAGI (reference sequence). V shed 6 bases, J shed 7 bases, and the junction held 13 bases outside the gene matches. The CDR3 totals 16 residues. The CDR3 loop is CASRLRGTGGGGELFF. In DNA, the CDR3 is TGTGCCAGCAGGTTACGGGGGACAGGAGGTGGCGGGGAGCTGTTTTTT.

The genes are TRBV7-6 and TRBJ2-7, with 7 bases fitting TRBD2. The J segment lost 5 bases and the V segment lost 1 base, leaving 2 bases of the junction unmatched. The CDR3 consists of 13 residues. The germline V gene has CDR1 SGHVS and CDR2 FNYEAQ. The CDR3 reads CASSLDRGDEQYF. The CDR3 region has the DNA TGTGCCAGCAGCTTAGATCGGGGGGACGAGCAGTACTTC.

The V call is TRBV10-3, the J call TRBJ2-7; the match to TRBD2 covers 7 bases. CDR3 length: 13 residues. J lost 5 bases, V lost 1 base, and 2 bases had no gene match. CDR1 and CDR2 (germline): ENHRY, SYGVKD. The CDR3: CAISEWGGNEQYF. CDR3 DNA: TGTGCCATCAGTGAGTGGGGGGGTAACGAGCAGTACTTC.

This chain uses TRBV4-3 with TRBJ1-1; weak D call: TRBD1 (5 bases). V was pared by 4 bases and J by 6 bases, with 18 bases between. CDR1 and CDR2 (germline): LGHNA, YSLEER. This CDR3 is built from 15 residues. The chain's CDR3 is CASSLTGTRGAEAFF. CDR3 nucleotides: TGCGCCAGCAGCCTAACGGGTACCCGGGGGGCTGAAGCTTTCTTT.